Listed below are T cell receptor beta chains from one sample, sequenced in a study of blood T cell repertoires in COVID-19. Some clones are missing from TCRdb's copy, which holds only in-frame ones; the method was immunoSEQ multiplex PCR. Among over 150,000 clones, more than 75% were seen once, and the ten largest hold 10%. The sample taken for sequencing was peripheral blood. The receptor source for this set is a woman in her 70s with COVID-19, enrolled during active disease. Each CDR3 is given without its conserved first and last residue.

TRBV7-2,ASRRTSGPGELF
TRBV27,ASSLRVGTGTYEQY
TRBV28,ASSRLRANVLT
TRBV19,ASSNPRDYSNQPQH
TRBV6-5,ASRRTVTEAF
TRBV7-9,ASSLAEQF
TRBV2,ASGASEGSGRETQY
TRBV5-1,ASRLRPETGNTIY
TRBV28,ASSLADYMGSPLH
TRBV5-1,ASSQGTGDPYEQY
TRBV4-1,ASSPTGMLTGNTIY
TRBV28,ASSLSPGGDGYT
TRBV5-1,ASSLAGTDTQY
TRBV6-2/TRBV6-3,ASSTLSALRSYNEQF